A single sample gave rise to the 14 T cell receptor beta chains below, sequenced in a study of graft-versus-host responses after intestinal transplantation. Assay used: immunoSEQ multiplex PCR; TCRdb lists only in-frame clones, some missing. The sample consists of 20,000 to 30,000 clones, roughly 90% of them appearing once. The specimen comprised PBMCs, sampled roughly 38 days after intestinal transplant. All receptors come from a human patient who received an intestinal transplant, so some T cells may come from the graft donor.

J is TRBJ1-6 and V is TRBV27; tentatively, D is TRBD1 (5 bases). Per germline, CDR1 MNHEY and CDR2 SMNVEV (reference sequence). The CDR3 is 14 residues long. Trimming left V 3 bases short and J 6 bases short, with 9 bases between. The CDR3 DNA reads as TGTGCCAGCAGTTTTGGGCAGGGTAATTCACCCCTCCACTTT. It is translated as CASSFGQGNSPLHF.

The rearrangement uses TRBV18 and TRBJ2-1, with 11 nucleotides matching TRBD2. The CDR3 length is 17 residues. The V gene's germline CDR1 is KGHSH and CDR2 LQKENI. Trimming removed 3 bases from V and 7 bases from J; junction bases left unmatched: 11. In DNA form, the CDR3 reads TGTGCCAGCTCACCCAAAATAGCGGGAGGGCCTCGGAATGAGCAGTTCTTC. It codes for CASSPKIAGGPRNEQFF.

This chain joins TRBV10-3 and TRBJ1-1; no definite D call. Germline lookup yields CDR1 ENHRY and CDR2 SYGVKD. CDR3 length equals 15 residues. V lost 5 bases, J lost 4 bases, and 17 bases lay in between. CDR3 amino acids: CAISQIVHSGTEAFF. CDR3 DNA: TGTGCCATCAGTCAGATCGTCCACTCCGGCACTGAAGCTTTCTTT.

The chain employs TRBV27 and TRBJ2-2; TRBD1 matches 8 bases. CDR1 is MNHEY and CDR2 is SMNVEV in the germline V gene (reference sequence). J gave up 4 bases and V 0 bases, and 10 bases lay outside the gene matches. There are 18 residues in the CDR3. CDR3 sequence: CASSLSYRTGSGTGELFF. Written as DNA, the CDR3 is TGTGCCAGCAGTTTATCATATCGGACAGGGAGTGGCACCGGGGAGCTGTTTTTT.

The genes are TRBV9 and TRBJ2-1; tentative D call: TRBD2 (6 bases). The CDR3 runs to 16 residues. Trimming stripped 0 bases from V and 0 bases from J, with 10 bases between. CDR1 and CDR2 from the germline V gene are SGDLS and YYNGEE. The CDR3 loop is CASSVGGRSSYNEQFF. DNA of the CDR3: TGTGCCAGCAGCGTAGGGGGGAGGAGCTCCTACAATGAGCAGTTCTTC. The whole variable domain, filled in from reference TRBV9 and TRBJ2-1, reads DSGVTQTPKHLITATGQRVTLRCSPRSGDLSVYWYQQSLDQGLQFLIQYYNGEERAKGNILERFSAQQFPDLHSELNLSSLELGDSALYFCASSVGGRSSYNEQFFGPGTRLTVL.

This clone has just a few counts. V gene TRBV19 combines with J gene TRBJ2-2; D perhaps matches TRBD1 (5 bases). The ends were cut back, 5 bases at V and 0 bases at J, with 10 bases in the middle. CDR1 is LNHDA, CDR2 SQIVND, per germline (reference sequence). The CDR3 contains 15 residues. The CDR3 DNA reads as TGTGCCAGTAGTGCGACAGATTCGAACACCGGGGAGCTGTTTTTT. This gives the protein CASSATDSNTGELFF.

A few counts support this clone. The chain combines TRBV18 with TRBJ1-4, with D possibly matching TRBD1 (5 bases). CDR3 length: 16 residues. Trimming stripped 4 bases from V and 7 bases from J, with 19 bases between. Germline loops: CDR1 KGHSH, CDR2 LQKENI. DNA of the CDR3: TGTGCCAGCTCACGACCCCGGGACCGCCGTTCTGAAAAACTGTTTTTT. It translates to CASSRPRDRRSEKLFF.

This clone was seen a single time. The chain uses TRBV27 and TRBJ2-2, with D perhaps TRBD2 (6 bases). The CDR3 length is 13 residues. V dropped 1 base and J dropped 6 bases, with 6 bases sitting between them. Germline lookup yields CDR1 MNHEY and CDR2 SMNVEV (reference sequence). CDR3 nucleotides: TGTGCCAGCAGTTTATGGGGGGCCGGGGAGCTGTTTTTT. Translating gives CASSLWGAGELFF.

The chain employs TRBV5-1 and TRBJ2-1; D unclear. Per germline, CDR1 SGHRS and CDR2 YFSETQ. Between the trimmed V and J ends, which lost 5 bases and 6 bases, there was a span of 12 bases. The CDR3 spans 13 residues. CDR3 DNA sequence: TGCGCCAGCAGGGGTCTCGGCGGCAATGAGCAGTTCTTC. It specifies CASRGLGGNEQFF. Variable domain in full (rest from reference TRBV5-1 and TRBJ2-1): KAGVTQTPRYLIKTRGQQVTLSCSPISGHRSVSWYQQTPGQGLQFLFEYFSETQRNKGNFPGRFSGRQFSNSRSEMNVSTLELGDSALYLCASRGLGGNEQFFGPGTRLTVL.

This CDR3 is CASSENSGMDTQYF. CDR3 nucleotide sequence: TGTGCCAGCAGTGAAAATAGCGGGATGGATACGCAGTATTTT. The chain carries TRBV6-1 and TRBJ2-3, with 8 bases that match TRBD2. V lost 2 bases to trimming and J lost 6 bases; unmatched junction nucleotides: 4. The CDR3 is 14 amino acids. Per germline, CDR1 MNHNS and CDR2 SASEGT.

The gene calls are TRBV25-1 and TRBJ1-5, with D perhaps matching TRBD1 (6 bases). Trimming took off 5 bases at V and 5 bases at J, with 13 bases between the two ends. Germline V lookup: CDR1 MGHDK, CDR2 SYGVNS. The CDR3 is made up of 14 amino acids. CDR3 residues: CASSPQGGYQPQHF. The CDR3 DNA sequence: TGTGCCAGCAGTCCACAGGGTGGATATCAGCCCCAGCATTTT.

This clone was detected only once. V usage is TRBV7-2 and J usage is TRBJ2-7; D perhaps matches TRBD2 (5 bases). V was pared by 5 bases and J by 4 bases, with 15 bases between. Germline assignment: CDR1 SGHTA and CDR2 FQGNSA. This CDR3 has 14 residues. The CDR3 reads CASSPGGGLYEQYF. CDR3 bases: TGTGCCAGCAGCCCCGGCGGAGGCTTATACGAGCAGTACTTC.

The gene calls are TRBV7-3 and TRBJ2-2, with a weak D call TRBD1 (7 bases). The CDR3 spans 16 residues. V dropped 5 bases and J dropped 6 bases, with 19 bases sitting between them. Germline CDR1 and CDR2: SGHTA and FQGTGA. The CDR3: CASSLPLDREAGELFF. CDR3 sequence (DNA): TGTGCCAGCAGCCTACCACTTGACAGGGAGGCCGGGGAGCTGTTTTTT. The full variable domain, with the rest looked up from reference TRBV7-3 and TRBJ2-2, is GAGVSQTPSNKVTEKGKYVELRCDPISGHTALYWYRQSLGQGPEFLIYFQGTGAADDSGLPNDRFFAVRPEGSVSTLKIQRTERGDSAVYLCASSLPLDREAGELFFGEGSRLTVL.

This clone was recorded only once. J is TRBJ2-1 and V is TRBV5-4; perhaps TRBD2 as D (6 bases). Germline lookup yields CDR1 SGHNT and CDR2 YYREEE (reference sequence). The CDR3 is 14 residues long. V was clipped by 4 bases and J by 8 bases, with 16 bases between them. The CDR3 reads CASSRGTGLDEQFF. The CDR3 DNA sequence: TGTGCCAGCAGCCGCGGGACGGGATTAGATGAGCAGTTCTTC.